What follows are 30 T cell receptor beta chains derived from one specimen sequenced in a study of molecular identifiers for immune sequencing clone quantification. TCRdb reprocessed the PCR reads with MiXCR, giving one entry per CDR3 protein. The table includes about 510,000 distinct CDR3 sequences, about 25% detected once. The material sequenced was naive CD8+ T cells from blood, with Jurkat cell RNA spiked in. Subset reported: FACS-sorted CD8+CD4-CCR7+CD45RA+ naive T cells. The receptors were sampled from a human donor in good health. Some libraries in this study had Jurkat cell RNA spiked in.

This clonotype has a handful of counts. The J gene is TRBJ2-2, the V gene TRBV7-6; possible D gene TRBD1, 7 bases. The CDR3 spans 15 residues. Per germline, CDR1 SGHVS and CDR2 FNYEAQ. Deletions cut 7 bases from V and 4 bases from J, with 16 bases between. The CDR3 spells CASTRQGGSTGELFF. CDR3 in DNA: TGTGCCAGCACAAGACAGGGAGGTAGCACCGGGGAGCTGTTTTTT.

This clonotype came up many times. The CDR3 DNA sequence: TGTGCCAGCAGTTTAGTCAGCCCGGGGACTAGCACAGATACGCAGTATTTT. It yields the protein CASSLVSPGTSTDTQYF. The J gene is TRBJ2-3, the V gene TRBV12-3 or TRBV12-4, with a weak D call TRBD2 (6 bases). V lost 1 base and J lost 0, with 14 bases in between. The CDR3 sequence is 17 residues long.

At least ten counts were recorded for this clonotype. The chain uses TRBV29-1 and TRBJ2-2; D possibly corresponds to TRBD1 (6 bases). V was trimmed by 3 bases and J by 5 bases, leaving 16 bases between them. CDR1 and CDR2 (germline): SQVTM, ANQGSEA. This CDR3 is built from 15 residues. CDR3 DNA sequence: TGCAGCGTTGAGTGGACAGCTGGACGAACCGGGGAGCTGTTTTTT. Residues: CSVEWTAGRTGELFF.

A remark on this clonotype: A much larger clone differs from this one at a single base, so this may be a read error. The chain joins TRBV20-1 to TRBJ2-7; D is uncertain. This CDR3 contains 13 residues. Germline loops: CDR1 DFQATT, CDR2 SNEGSKA (reference sequence). Trimming took 4 bases from V and 0 from J, leaving 10 bases between them. In DNA, the CDR3 is TGCAGTGCTAACAGCACTTCCTCCTACGAGCAGTACTTC. The encoded protein is CSANSTSSYEQYF.

The chain is built from TRBV18 and TRBJ2-3; maybe TRBD2 (5 bases). The germline V and J ends were trimmed by 0 bases and 3 bases, with 13 bases remaining between them. The CDR3 totals 16 residues. CDR1 and CDR2 from the germline V gene are KGHSH and LQKENI. The CDR3 nucleotides read TGTGCCAGCTCACCACCCTACGGGAAGGATACAGATACGCAGTATTTT. Its protein product is CASSPPYGKDTDTQYF.

In its sample, this clonotype was seen a few times. The chain recombines TRBV30 with TRBJ2-7, with a weak D call TRBD2 (5 bases). Trimming left V 6 bases short and J 7 bases short, with 10 bases between. The CDR3 is 10 residues long. Germline V gives CDR1 GTSNPN, CDR2 SVGIG (reference sequence). CDR3: CACDEGEQYF. In nucleotides, the CDR3 is TGTGCCTGCGATGAGGGAGAGCAGTACTTC. Supplemented by reference TRBV30 and TRBJ2-7, the full variable domain reads SQTIHQWPATLVQPVGSPLSLECTVEGTSNPNLYWYRQAAGRGLQLLFYSVGIGQISSEVPQNLSASRPQDRQFILSSKKLLLSDSGFYLCACDEGEQYFGPGTRLTVT.

This clonotype showed up many times. The chain couples TRBV5-5 to TRBJ2-3; no clear D gene. V dropped 6 bases and J dropped 2 bases, with 22 bases sitting between them. The length of the CDR3 is 17 residues. CDR1 and CDR2 from the germline V gene are SGHKS and YYEKEE (reference sequence). The DNA of the CDR3 is TGTGCCAGCACCCATCTACTTGTCCAAGGATTCACAGATACGCAGTATTTT. Amino acids: CASTHLLVQGFTDTQYF.

The chain combines TRBV7-9 with TRBJ2-7; 7 bases are shared with TRBD1. The CDR3 loop spans 14 amino acids. V gave up 5 bases and J gave up 4 bases; unmatched junction bases: 8. Germline V gene lookup returns CDR1 SEHNR and CDR2 FQNEAQ (reference sequence). In DNA, the CDR3 is TGTGCCAGCAGCCCAGGCGACAGGGCGTACGAGCAGTACTTC. This encodes CASSPGDRAYEQYF.

This clonotype was seen just once. An end of the junction differs from the germline gene, which may be a read error. CDR3 sequence: CATSQEIRYEQYF. CDR3 DNA sequence: TGTGCCACCAGCCAAGAGATCCGCTACGAGCAGTACTTC. The chain recombines TRBV4-2 with TRBJ2-7; no reliable D call. CDR1 is LGHNA, CDR2 YNFKEQ, per germline. The CDR3 is 13 residues long.

With regard to this clonotype: One end of the junction does not line up with germline, which may come from a read error. The chain has TRBV19 and TRBJ2-7; D uncertain. Germline CDR1 is LNHDA and CDR2 is SQIVND (reference sequence). The CDR3 consists of 15 residues. CDR3 sequence: CASRIGLGPTYEQYF. In DNA form, the CDR3 reads TGTGCCAGTCGTATAGGGCTAGGACCTACCTACGAGCAGTACTTC.

This clonotype was counted ten times or more. The chain employs TRBV7-6 and TRBJ2-5; D ambiguous. The germline V gene has CDR1 SGHVS and CDR2 FNYEAQ. This CDR3 is 13 amino acids long. The V gene lost 2 bases and the J gene lost 2 bases, with 6 bases spanning the gap. The CDR3 is CASSLTVQETQYF. The CDR3 DNA sequence: TGTGCCAGCAGCTTAACAGTACAAGAGACCCAGTACTTC.

A few counts support this clonotype. The chain uses TRBV7-9 and TRBJ2-3; TRBD1 aligns across 9 bases. The CDR3 contains 16 residues. From germline, CDR1 is SEHNR and CDR2 FQNEAQ (reference sequence). V shed 5 bases and J 2 bases; nucleotides not matched to a gene: 8. The CDR3 here is CASSRPWTGDTDTQYF. CDR3 in DNA: TGTGCCAGCAGCCGTCCCTGGACAGGGGACACAGATACGCAGTATTTT.

With respect to this clonotype: In this CDR3 the conserved last residue, phenylalanine or tryptophan, is missing, so a read error is likely. The CDR3, as DNA: TGTGCCAGCTGCCCCATGAGCCCGAACACTGAAGCTTTCTCT. Translated, it gives CASCPMSPNTEAFS. V gene TRBV7-6 combines with J gene TRBJ1-1; D is uncertain. The V end lost 8 bases, the J end lost 1 base, and 14 bases lay between the germline ends. Germline CDR1 SGHVS, CDR2 FNYEAQ. The CDR3 spans 14 residues.

The chain combines TRBV7-6 with TRBJ1-3; no firm D call. The CDR3 has 17 amino acids. Germline V gene data show CDR1 as SGHVS and CDR2 as FNYEAQ. Trimming removed 1 base from V and 0 bases from J, with 13 bases in between. CDR3 region: CASSLDGRTSSGNTIYF. The CDR3 region has the DNA TGTGCCAGCAGCTTAGACGGACGGACGAGCTCTGGAAACACCATATATTTT.

Points on this clonotype: The conserved final phenylalanine or tryptophan is absent from the CDR3, which likely points to a read error. V and J are TRBV7-2 and TRBJ2-1; D is uncertain. Germline V gives CDR1 SGHTA, CDR2 FQGNSA. The germline V and J ends were trimmed by 3 bases and 8 bases, with 11 bases remaining between them. This CDR3 is built from 13 residues. The CDR3 DNA sequence: TGTGCCAGCAGCTTGGGTGGTCTGGATGAGCAGTTCCTC. Its protein is CASSLGGLDEQFL.

The genes are TRBV20-1 and TRBJ1-1, with D hard to call. The germline V gene has CDR1 DFQATT and CDR2 SNEGSKA (reference sequence). CDR3 length equals 13 residues. V dropped 0 bases and J dropped 2 bases, with 7 bases sitting between them. This CDR3 is CSARDQINTEAFF. The CDR3 DNA sequence: TGCAGTGCTAGAGATCAAATAAACACTGAAGCTTTCTTT.

The rearrangement uses TRBV12-3 or TRBV12-4 and TRBJ2-5; TRBD1 is a possible D gene (6 bases). CDR3 size: 15 residues. Trimming took off 6 bases at V and 5 bases at J, with 19 bases between the two ends. The DNA of the CDR3 is TGTGCCAGCAGCACAGGGCTGGGGGTCTGGGAGACCCAGTACTTC. Its translation is CASSTGLGVWETQYF.

In this sample, this clonotype turned up a few times. CDR3 protein: CASSFWTGRNQPQHF. In DNA, the CDR3 is TGTGCCAGCAGCTTTTGGACAGGGAGAAATCAGCCCCAGCATTTT. The chain couples TRBV5-6 to TRBJ1-5; 8 bases are a match to TRBD1. The V and J ends lost 2 bases and 4 bases, in that order; junction bases with no gene match: 5. Germline V CDR1 and CDR2: SGHDT, YYEEEE. This CDR3 is 15 amino acids long.

A few counts support this clonotype. The chain combines TRBV7-6 with TRBJ2-5; D remains unclear. V lost 0 bases, J lost 1 base, and 6 bases lay in between. Germline values: CDR1 SGHVS, CDR2 FNYEAQ. The CDR3 length is 14 residues. CDR3 loop: CASSLAEIQETQYF. The CDR3 coding sequence is TGTGCCAGCAGCTTAGCTGAGATCCAAGAGACCCAGTACTTC.

This clonotype has a count of ten or more. V gene TRBV29-1 combines with J gene TRBJ2-7, with a weak D call TRBD2 (5 bases). Germline lookup yields CDR1 SQVTM and CDR2 ANQGSEA. The CDR3 runs 12 residues. V lost 7 bases, J lost 4 bases, and 14 bases lay in between. Written as DNA, the CDR3 is TGCAGCGCCGAGGGTTATTGTTACGAGCAGTACTTC. This codes for CSAEGYCYEQYF.

The V and J genes are TRBV7-8 and TRBJ2-7; weak D call: TRBD2 (6 bases). CDR1 SGHVS and CDR2 FQNEAQ come from the germline V gene. Trimming left V 4 bases short and J 7 bases short, with 14 bases between. The CDR3 is made up of 13 amino acids. The DNA of the CDR3 is TGTGCCAGCAGCTCCCATGGGGCGGGGGAGCAGTACTTC. Amino acid sequence: CASSSHGAGEQYF. The full variable domain, in which reference TRBV7-8 and TRBJ2-7 provide the parts outside the CDR3, is GAGVSQSPRYKVAKRGQDVALRCDPISGHVSLFWYQQALGQGPEFLTYFQNEAQLDKSGLPSDRFFAERPEGSVSTLKIQRTQQEDSAVYLCASSSHGAGEQYFGPGTRLTVT.

This clonotype was seen a few times. The chain combines TRBV5-6 with TRBJ2-7; 10 bases line up with TRBD2. CDR1 and CDR2 from the germline V gene are SGHDT and YYEEEE. CDR3 size: 13 residues. J gave up 5 bases and V 2 bases, and 1 base lay outside the gene matches. The CDR3 sequence is CASSLGLADEQYF. CDR3 DNA sequence: TGTGCCAGCAGCTTAGGACTAGCGGACGAGCAGTACTTC.

This clonotype was observed many times. The chain has TRBV5-6 and TRBJ2-3; D assignment may be TRBD1 or TRBD2 (5 bases each). The CDR3 loop spans 16 amino acids. Trimming removed 1 base from V and 2 bases from J, with 14 bases in between. Germline assignment: CDR1 SGHDT and CDR2 YYEEEE. The CDR3 loop is CASSLFSRGVTDTQYF. DNA of the CDR3: TGTGCCAGCAGCTTGTTTTCTAGGGGAGTCACAGATACGCAGTATTTT.

The V and J genes are TRBV18 and TRBJ2-7; D perhaps matches TRBD1 (5 bases). Per the germline V gene, CDR1 is KGHSH and CDR2 is LQKENI. The CDR3 consists of 14 residues. The V end lost 0 bases, the J end lost 0 bases, and 6 bases lay between the germline ends. The CDR3 nucleotides read TGTGCCAGCTCACCACCGGACACCTCCTACGAGCAGTACTTC. Its translation is CASSPPDTSYEQYF. Using reference TRBV18 and TRBJ2-7 for the parts outside the CDR3, the full variable domain is NAGVMQNPRHLVRRRGQEARLRCSPMKGHSHVYWYRQLPEEGLKFMVYLQKENIIDESGMPKERFSAEFPKEGPSILRIQQVVRGDSAAYFCASSPPDTSYEQYFGPGTRLTVT.

Ten or more counts support this clonotype. The rearrangement uses TRBV4-1 and TRBJ1-1; D call uncertain. V gave up 0 bases and J gave up 4 bases, with 12 bases separating them. Germline V gene lookup returns CDR1 MGHRA and CDR2 YSYEKL. The CDR3 consists of 15 residues. The CDR3 loop reads CASSQEGGGGTEAFF. The CDR3 DNA reads TGCGCCAGCAGCCAAGAGGGCGGAGGAGGCACTGAAGCTTTCTTT.

This clonotype was found once. The rearrangement links TRBV11-2 to TRBJ2-1; 8 bases map to TRBD1. Per germline, CDR1 SGHAT and CDR2 FQNNGV. The CDR3 sequence is 16 residues long. Losses at the gene ends were 5 bases for V and 5 bases for J; bases not matched to a gene: 11. CDR3 bases: TGTGCCAGCAGCCAGTTCGGACAGGGATACCACAATGAGCAGTTCTTC. Translating gives CASSQFGQGYHNEQFF.

V usage is TRBV6-5 and J usage is TRBJ2-6; D is ambiguous. Trimming stripped 8 bases from V and 1 base from J, with 9 bases between. The CDR3 loop spans 14 amino acids. Germline assignment: CDR1 MNHEY and CDR2 SVGAGI. CDR3 loop: CASGIGSGANVLTF. CDR3 nucleotides: TGTGCCAGCGGTATAGGATCTGGGGCCAACGTCCTGACTTTC.

This clonotype was recorded a few times. The J gene is TRBJ2-5, the V gene TRBV7-9, with D perhaps TRBD1 (5 bases). CDR1 and CDR2 from the germline V gene are SEHNR and FQNEAQ (reference sequence). The CDR3 length is 13 residues. Trimming removed 5 bases from V and 3 bases from J, with 10 bases in between. CDR3: CASSASREETQYF. The DNA of the CDR3 is TGTGCCAGCAGCGCGAGCAGGGAAGAGACCCAGTACTTC.

This clonotype came up a few times. The V and J genes are TRBV28 and TRBJ2-3; D unresolved. Trimming took off 6 bases at V and 0 bases at J, with 7 bases between the two ends. This CDR3 region has 13 residues. Looked up from germline, CDR1 is MDHEN and CDR2 is SYDVKM. The CDR3 region is CASRALSTDTQYF. CDR3 bases: TGTGCCAGCAGGGCTCTAAGCACAGATACGCAGTATTTT.

The rearrangement joins TRBV7-2 to TRBJ1-3; TRBD1 matches 7 bases. With 3 bases clipped from V and 0 bases from J, the junction kept 5 bases outside the gene matches. Germline assignment: CDR1 SGHTA and CDR2 FQGNSA. The CDR3 runs 16 residues. Written as DNA, the CDR3 is TGTGCCAGCAGCTTGACAGGGTTAAACTCTGGAAACACCATATATTTT. Its translation is CASSLTGLNSGNTIYF.